This TCR beta chain comes out of a study of T cell repertoires in cytomegalovirus infection. Study information: A matching HLA type, together with CMV infection, was signaled by public TCR beta signatures. Findings of the study overall: HLA-C-restricted CMV-specific TCR beta clonotypes prevailed in the ex vivo response.

About this clonotype: Its antigen is not identified.

TCRdb re-derived calls from the reads in MiXCR, one entry per CDR3 protein. The sample lists around 630,000 distinct CDR3 sequences, approximately 25% seen once, with 6.5% to 10% in the top ten. Looked up from germline, CDR1 is DFQATT and CDR2 is SNEGSKA (reference sequence). The CDR3 contains 14 residues. Deletions cut 6 bases from V and 1 base from J, with 15 bases between. The sample taken for sequencing was CD8+ T cells from PBMCs. The V call is TRBV20-1, the J call TRBJ1-1, with TRBD1 as a possible D gene (5 bases). This receptor was identified in a human donor in good health (CMV status not recorded). Some clones in this sample may be carry-over from other donors' samples. The CDR3 nucleotides read TGCAGTGCCAAGCCCCTCCAGGGGAACACTGAAGCTTTCTTT. It codes for CSAKPLQGNTEAFF.